Reported below is one T cell receptor beta chain. Clones were read by immunoSEQ multiplex PCR, and TCRdb kept only the in-frame ones, dropping some. Among 120,000 to 150,000 clones, about 91% were seen once, and the ten largest hold around 15%. CDR3 length equals 16 residues. Per germline, CDR1 SGHDN and CDR2 FVKESK. The ends were cut back, 0 bases at V and 1 base at J, with 12 bases in the middle. The data originate from a study of T cell responses to AZD1222 COVID-19 vaccine. This clonotype was sampled from an adult in good health. The sequencing used peripheral blood, collected on day 0 of AZD1222 vaccination. This chain connects TRBV14 to TRBJ1-1, with D possibly being TRBD1 (6 bases). The CDR3 nucleotides are TGTGCCAGCAGCCAAGATATCGGACAGCCGAACACTGAAGCTTTCTTT. Residues: CASSQDIGQPNTEAFF. Full variable domain (outside the CDR3, taken from reference TRBV14 and TRBJ1-1): EAGVTQFPSHSVIEKGQTVTLRCDPISGHDNLYWYRRVMGKEIKFLLHFVKESKQDESGMPNNRFLAERTGGTYSTLKVQPAELEDSGVYFCASSQDIGQPNTEAFFGQGTRLTVV.